The 31 T cell receptor beta chains reported below all come from one sample, sequenced in a study of CD8 T cells in Susac syndrome. With random hexamers, about 0.45 to 1 ug RNA was reverse transcribed. TCRdb called the immunoSEQ multiplex PCR reads again in MiXCR, with one record for every CDR3 protein. This table holds some 400,000 distinct CDR3 sequences, around 85% found once. Sequenced sample: CD8+ T cells from PBMCs. The receptor source for this set is a human donor with multiple sclerosis.

V usage is TRBV4-1 and J usage is TRBJ1-1; 7 bases match TRBD1. The CDR3 has 16 residues. Trimming removed 1 base from V and 0 bases from J; junction bases left unmatched: 5. Germline CDR1 reads MGHRA; CDR2 reads YSYEKL. In DNA, the CDR3 is TGCGCCAGCAGCCAAGTGGCAGGGGGGATGAACACTGAAGCTTTCTTT. Translated: CASSQVAGGMNTEAFF.

The chain has TRBV4-1 and TRBJ2-2; D might be TRBD2 (7 bases). Germline V gene sequence: CDR1 MGHRA, CDR2 YSYEKL. This CDR3 comprises 16 residues. Trimming pared 4 bases from V and 3 bases from J, leaving 15 bases between. CDR3 sequence reads: CASSPRGGADTGELFF. The CDR3 bases are TGCGCCAGCAGCCCTCGAGGGGGGGCGGACACCGGGGAGCTGTTTTTT.

J is TRBJ2-7 and V is TRBV4-1; D is undetermined. CDR1 is MGHRA and CDR2 is YSYEKL in the germline V gene. This CDR3 is 13 amino acids long. V was pared by 1 base and J by 2 bases, with 6 bases between. This chain's CDR3 is CASSQGFPYEQYF. In DNA, the CDR3 is TGCGCCAGCAGCCAAGGGTTTCCCTACGAGCAGTACTTC.

The chain combines TRBV27 with TRBJ1-5; weak D call: TRBD1 (5 bases). The V gene lost 5 bases and the J gene lost 4 bases, with 21 bases spanning the gap. CDR1 is MNHEY, CDR2 SMNVEV, per germline (reference sequence). This CDR3 comprises 17 residues. This CDR3 is CASSLAAGMVWNQPQHF. The CDR3 nucleotides are TGTGCCAGCAGTCTGGCGGCAGGGATGGTTTGGAATCAGCCCCAGCATTTT.

This chain uses TRBV7-8 with TRBJ2-1; a weak D match, TRBD1 (5 bases). The CDR3 length is 15 residues. The V end lost 3 bases, the J end lost 3 bases, and 12 bases lay between the germline ends. The germline CDR1 and CDR2 sequences are SGHVS and FQNEAQ. The CDR3 spells CASSFRAGNYNEQFF. CDR3 coding DNA: TGTGCCAGCAGCTTTAGGGCAGGGAACTACAATGAGCAGTTCTTC. The whole variable domain, filled in from reference TRBV7-8 and TRBJ2-1, reads GAGVSQSPRYKVAKRGQDVALRCDPISGHVSLFWYQQALGQGPEFLTYFQNEAQLDKSGLPSDRFFAERPEGSVSTLKIQRTQQEDSAVYLCASSFRAGNYNEQFFGPGTRLTVL.

This chain uses TRBV12-5 with TRBJ2-1; D unresolved. Germline V lookup: CDR1 LGHNT, CDR2 FRNRAP. The CDR3 loop spans 16 amino acids. V was cut by 1 base and J by 0 bases, with 10 bases left in between. The CDR3 loop is CASGLDVLSSYNEQFF. The CDR3 nucleotides are TGTGCTAGTGGTTTGGATGTACTGAGCTCCTACAATGAGCAGTTCTTC. Filled out from reference TRBV12-5 and TRBJ2-1, the complete variable domain reads DARVTQTPRHKVTEMGQEVTMRCQPILGHNTVFWYRQTMMQGLELLAYFRNRAPLDDSGMPKDRFSAEMPDATLATLKIQPSEPRDSAVYFCASGLDVLSSYNEQFFGPGTRLTVL.

The V gene is TRBV20-1, the J gene TRBJ2-2; TRBD2 matches at 7 bases. CDR3 size: 14 residues. After removal of 0 bases from V and 6 bases from J, the junction contained 4 bases not matched to a gene. Germline lookup yields CDR1 DFQATT and CDR2 SNEGSKA (reference sequence). Here the CDR3 reads CSARDPRGSGELFF. The CDR3 DNA reads as TGCAGTGCTAGAGACCCGCGGGGGTCCGGGGAGCTGTTTTTT.

This clonotype was found a few times. The chain couples TRBV14 to TRBJ2-7; D is unclear. Germline lookup yields CDR1 SGHDN and CDR2 FVKESK. The CDR3 loop spans 12 amino acids. V lost 4 bases to trimming and J lost 2 bases, with 6 bases between them. For the CDR3, the DNA is TGTGCCAGCAGCCCCATCGCCTACGAGCAGTACTTC. It is translated as CASSPIAYEQYF.

The chain is built from TRBV28 and TRBJ2-7; 7 bases agree with TRBD1. CDR1 and CDR2 from the germline V gene are MDHEN and SYDVKM. V gave up 10 bases and J gave up 2 bases; unmatched junction bases: 11. The CDR3 sequence is 14 residues long. The CDR3 sequence: CATKPPTGAYEQYF. The CDR3 DNA sequence: TGTGCCACTAAACCCCCTACAGGGGCCTACGAGCAGTACTTC.

This clonotype was recorded once. This chain links TRBV5-6 with TRBJ2-3, with 7 bases lining up with TRBD2. There are 17 residues in the CDR3. V lost 4 bases, J lost 0 bases, and 11 bases stayed unmatched. Germline CDR1 is SGHDT and CDR2 is YYEEEE. The CDR3 nucleotides read TGTGCCAGCAGCGCGGCCGGCGGGAGTTTGAGCACAGATACGCAGTATTTT. This gives the protein CASSAAGGSLSTDTQYF.

The chain links TRBV19 to TRBJ2-7, with D perhaps being TRBD1 or TRBD2 (5 bases each). V was pared by 4 bases and J by 4 bases, with 11 bases between. The CDR3 sequence is 13 residues long. CDR1 is LNHDA, CDR2 SQIVND, per germline (reference sequence). The CDR3: CASSKRGVYEQYF. CDR3 DNA: TGTGCCAGTAGTAAACGGGGCGTATACGAGCAGTACTTC.

The chain carries TRBV29-1 and TRBJ1-1; 9 bases are a match to TRBD1. The CDR3 is 15 amino acids. Trimming removed 5 bases from V and 3 bases from J; junction bases left unmatched: 10. The germline V gene has CDR1 SQVTM and CDR2 ANQGSEA. CDR3 in amino acids: CSVHHRGQGDTEAFF. The CDR3 coding sequence is TGCAGCGTTCACCACAGGGGGCAGGGGGACACTGAAGCTTTCTTT. The variable domain in full, completed from reference TRBV29-1 and TRBJ1-1, reads SAVISQKPSRDICQRGTSLTIQCQVDSQVTMMFWYRQQPGQSLTLIATANQGSEATYESGFVIDKFPISRPNLTFSTLTVSNMSPEDSSIYLCSVHHRGQGDTEAFFGQGTRLTVV.

The rearrangement links TRBV3-1 to TRBJ2-6, with D tentatively TRBD1 or TRBD2 (5 bases each). Trimming cost V 1 base and J 1 base, with 26 bases left between them. CDR1 and CDR2 from the germline V gene are LGHDT and YNNKEL (reference sequence). This CDR3 comprises 22 residues. The chain's CDR3 is CASSQGFVPDGTSRSGANVLTF. Written as DNA, the CDR3 is TGTGCCAGCAGCCAAGGATTCGTACCCGACGGGACCTCAAGGTCTGGGGCCAACGTCCTGACTTTC.

The J gene is TRBJ1-1, the V gene TRBV2; TRBD1 agrees at 9 bases. This CDR3 contains 12 residues. Germline V lookup: CDR1 SNHLY, CDR2 FYNNEI. Trimming took 10 bases from V and 1 from J; bases not matched to a gene: 1. The CDR3 DNA reads TGTGCCAAGGACAGGGGGAACACTGAAGCTTTCTTT. Protein: CAKDRGNTEAFF.

This chain uses TRBV4-1 with TRBJ2-1; D gene unclear. Germline CDR1 MGHRA, CDR2 YSYEKL. Trimming removed 3 bases at V and 7 bases at J, with 10 bases between. The length of the CDR3 is 13 residues. In DNA, the CDR3 is TGCGCCAGCAGCCAGGAAGCGAGTAATGAGCAGTTCTTC. Translation: CASSQEASNEQFF.

The chain recombines TRBV4-2 with TRBJ2-7; tentatively, D is TRBD2 (6 bases). Germline-derived CDR1 and CDR2 are LGHNA and YNFKEQ. The ends were cut back, 0 bases at V and 3 bases at J, with 12 bases in the middle. The CDR3 runs to 15 residues. CDR3 in DNA: TGTGCCAGCAGCCAAGAGGGGGAGACTAGCTACGAGCAGTACTTC. Its protein is CASSQEGETSYEQYF.

The chain combines TRBV2 with TRBJ2-2, with TRBD1 identical over 12 bases. The length of the CDR3 is 19 residues. V lost 10 bases, J lost 0 bases, and 15 bases stayed unmatched. Germline values: CDR1 SNHLY, CDR2 FYNNEI. The CDR3 sequence: CAIHRGTGGPITNTGELFF. The CDR3 nucleotides read TGTGCCATCCACCGGGGGACAGGGGGCCCCATTACGAACACCGGGGAGCTGTTTTTT.

The chain recombines TRBV4-2 with TRBJ1-5, with 8 bases fitting TRBD1. This CDR3 is built from 16 residues. Germline values: CDR1 LGHNA, CDR2 YNFKEQ. J was trimmed by 6 bases and V by 0 bases; bases with no gene match: 7. The CDR3 loop is CASSQDAGGLGQPQHF. The CDR3 region has the DNA TGTGCCAGCAGCCAAGACGCAGGGGGCTTAGGTCAGCCCCAGCATTTT.

CDR3 residues: CASSYTPQGETQYF. CDR3 bases: TGCGCCAGCAGCTATACCCCCCAGGGTGAGACCCAGTACTTC. The genes are TRBV5-1 and TRBJ2-5, with a weak D call TRBD1 (5 bases). Germline V gene sequence: CDR1 SGHRS, CDR2 YFSETQ. The CDR3 loop spans 14 amino acids. The V end lost 3 bases, the J end lost 5 bases, and 14 bases lay between the germline ends.

The CDR3: CASSYSIDLSTGELFF. In nucleotides, the CDR3 is TGTGCCAGCAGTTACTCGATAGACCTGAGCACCGGGGAGCTGTTTTTT. This chain joins TRBV6-5 and TRBJ2-2; D uncertain. There are 16 residues in the CDR3. Germline CDR1 is MNHEY and CDR2 is SVGAGI. V dropped 0 bases and J dropped 4 bases, with 12 bases sitting between them.

V usage is TRBV14 and J usage is TRBJ2-7; D uncertain. V lost 1 base and J 6 bases, leaving 7 bases between the germline ends. Germline V gives CDR1 SGHDN, CDR2 FVKESK. The CDR3 extends over 12 amino acids. The CDR3 coding sequence is TGTGCCAGCAGCCAAGTCTCCGGCGAGCAGTACTTC. This sequence encodes CASSQVSGEQYF.

J is TRBJ2-2 and V is TRBV29-1, with D perhaps matching TRBD1 (5 bases). The CDR3 extends over 13 amino acids. V shed 5 bases and J shed 6 bases, with 13 bases lying between them. Looked up from germline, CDR1 is SQVTM and CDR2 is ANQGSEA. The CDR3 sequence: CSVRQGQAGELFF. Written as DNA, the CDR3 is TGCAGCGTTAGGCAGGGCCAAGCCGGGGAGCTGTTTTTT.

V and J are TRBV2 and TRBJ1-3, with 7 bases lining up with TRBD1. Germline CDR1 SNHLY, CDR2 FYNNEI. This CDR3 region has 14 residues. V shed 4 bases, J shed 1 base, and the junction held 1 base outside the gene matches. CDR3 amino acids: CASSVTGSGNTIYF. The CDR3 DNA is TGTGCCAGCAGTGTGACAGGGTCTGGAAACACCATATATTTT.

The genes are TRBV21-1 and TRBJ2-7; the D segment call TRBD1 is taken from the table without a DNA check. TRBV21-1 is marked as a pseudogene. The length of the CDR3 is 19 residues. The CDR3 coding sequence is TGTGCCAGCAGCAAAGCGCGTTCTCCCCCTTCAGGGGACCCCTACGAGCAGTACTTC. It encodes CASSKARSPPSGDPYEQYF.

The CDR3 is CASSSYRAGNEQFF. The CDR3 DNA follows: TGTGCCAGCAGCTCGTACAGGGCCGGCAATGAGCAGTTCTTC. The J gene is TRBJ2-1, the V gene TRBV11-2, with D possibly being TRBD1 (6 bases). The CDR3 consists of 14 residues. The ends were cut back, 4 bases at V and 6 bases at J, with 13 bases in the middle. Germline-derived CDR1 and CDR2 are SGHAT and FQNNGV.

The chain links TRBV27 to TRBJ1-2, with TRBD1 identical over 7 bases. The CDR3 is made up of 14 amino acids. The germline V gene encodes CDR1 MNHEY and CDR2 SMNVEV (reference sequence). The V segment lost 5 bases and the J segment 3 bases; nucleotides outside the gene matches: 6. The CDR3 bases are TGTGCCAGCAGTCCCACAGGGGATTACTATGGCTACACCTTC. It yields the protein CASSPTGDYYGYTF.

This chain joins TRBV27 and TRBJ2-7, with a tentative D call TRBD1 (6 bases). The CDR3 runs 15 residues. Germline values: CDR1 MNHEY, CDR2 SMNVEV (reference sequence). V was cut by 5 bases and J by 3 bases, with 17 bases left in between. The chain's CDR3 is CASSTKDRLFYEQYF. The CDR3 region has the DNA TGTGCCAGCAGTACGAAGGACAGACTCTTCTACGAGCAGTACTTC.

V gene TRBV7-2 combines with J gene TRBJ1-2, with TRBD1 identical over 7 bases. There are 17 residues in the CDR3. The V and J ends lost 7 bases and 4 bases, in that order; junction bases with no gene match: 18. Germline lookup yields CDR1 SGHTA and CDR2 FQGNSA. The CDR3 loop reads CASTESDRPSVGYGYTF. The CDR3 nucleotides are TGTGCCAGCACCGAATCGGACAGGCCTTCCGTAGGCTATGGCTACACCTTC.

This clonotype appeared a single time. V and J are TRBV15 and TRBJ1-1; D remains ambiguous. The CDR3 runs to 14 residues. The V and J ends lost 0 bases and 2 bases respectively, with 7 bases between them. In germline, CDR1 is LNHNV, CDR2 YYDKDF (reference sequence). The CDR3 protein is CATSRDPLNTEAFF. CDR3 nucleotides: TGTGCCACCAGCAGAGATCCCTTAAACACTGAAGCTTTCTTT.

The rearrangement joins TRBV30 to TRBJ2-1; 7 bases are shared with TRBD2. V lost 2 bases and J lost 6; bases outside the gene matches: 10. Looked up from germline, CDR1 is GTSNPN and CDR2 is SVGIG (reference sequence). This CDR3 is built from 15 residues. Here the CDR3 reads CAWSPMRGTCNEQFF. In DNA form, the CDR3 reads TGTGCCTGGAGTCCGATGCGGGGGACCTGCAATGAGCAGTTCTTC.

This sequence joins TRBV27 and TRBJ2-7; tentatively, D is TRBD1 (6 bases). V was pared by 8 bases and J by 0 bases, with 20 bases between. CDR3 size: 16 residues. CDR1 and CDR2 from the germline V gene are MNHEY and SMNVEV (reference sequence). CDR3 nucleotide sequence: TGTGCCAGCCGAGTTATTGGACAGTTGAGCTCCTACGAGCAGTACTTC. Its protein is CASRVIGQLSSYEQYF.